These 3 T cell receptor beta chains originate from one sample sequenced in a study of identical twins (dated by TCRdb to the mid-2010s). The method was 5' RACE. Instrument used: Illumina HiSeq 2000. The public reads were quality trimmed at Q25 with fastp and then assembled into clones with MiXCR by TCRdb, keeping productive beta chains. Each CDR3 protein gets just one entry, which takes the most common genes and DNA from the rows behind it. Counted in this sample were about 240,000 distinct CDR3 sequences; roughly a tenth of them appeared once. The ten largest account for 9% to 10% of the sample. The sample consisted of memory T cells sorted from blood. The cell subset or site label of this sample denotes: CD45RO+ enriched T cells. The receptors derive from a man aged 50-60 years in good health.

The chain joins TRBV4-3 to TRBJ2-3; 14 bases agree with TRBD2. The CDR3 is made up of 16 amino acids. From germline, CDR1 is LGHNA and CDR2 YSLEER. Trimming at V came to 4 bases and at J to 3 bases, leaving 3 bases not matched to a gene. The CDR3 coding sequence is TGCGCCAGCAGCCGCGGACTAGCGGGGGGTACAGATACGCAGTATTTT. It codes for CASSRGLAGGTDTQYF.

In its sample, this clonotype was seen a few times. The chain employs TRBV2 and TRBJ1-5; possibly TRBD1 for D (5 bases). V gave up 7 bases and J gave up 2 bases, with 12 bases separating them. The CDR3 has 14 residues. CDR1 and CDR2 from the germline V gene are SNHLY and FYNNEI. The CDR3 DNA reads TGTGCCAGCAATTTGGGAGGGGGCAATCAGCCCCAGCATTTT. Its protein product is CASNLGGGNQPQHF. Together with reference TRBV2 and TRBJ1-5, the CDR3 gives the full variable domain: EPEVTQTPSHQVTQMGQEVILRCVPISNHLYFYWYRQILGQKVEFLVSFYNNEISEKSEIFDDQFSVERPDGSNFTLKIRSTKLEDSAMYFCASNLGGGNQPQHFGDGTRLSIL.

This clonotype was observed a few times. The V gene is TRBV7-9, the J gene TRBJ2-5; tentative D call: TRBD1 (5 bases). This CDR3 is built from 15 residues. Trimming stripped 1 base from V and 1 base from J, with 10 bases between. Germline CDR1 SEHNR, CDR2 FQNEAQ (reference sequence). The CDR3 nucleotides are TGTGCCAGCAGCTTAGGGCCAGGGCCCCAAGAGACCCAGTACTTC. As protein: CASSLGPGPQETQYF.